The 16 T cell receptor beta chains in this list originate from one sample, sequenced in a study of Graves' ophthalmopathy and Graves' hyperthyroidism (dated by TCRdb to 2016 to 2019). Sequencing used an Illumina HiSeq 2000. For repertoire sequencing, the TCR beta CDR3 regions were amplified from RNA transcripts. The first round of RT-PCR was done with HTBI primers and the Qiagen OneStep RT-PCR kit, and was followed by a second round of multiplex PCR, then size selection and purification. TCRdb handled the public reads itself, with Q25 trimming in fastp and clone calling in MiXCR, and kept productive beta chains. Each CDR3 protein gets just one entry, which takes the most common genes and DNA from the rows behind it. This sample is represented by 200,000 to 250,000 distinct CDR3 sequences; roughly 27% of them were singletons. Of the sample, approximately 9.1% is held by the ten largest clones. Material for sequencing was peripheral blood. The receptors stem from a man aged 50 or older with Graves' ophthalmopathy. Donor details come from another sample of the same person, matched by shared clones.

DNA of the CDR3: TGTGCCAGCAGTGAGACAGACGCCGAGCAGTACTTC. Residues: CASSETDAEQYF. The chain couples TRBV12-3 or TRBV12-4 to TRBJ2-7; D perhaps matches TRBD1 (5 bases). This CDR3 contains 12 residues. Trimming stripped 5 bases from V and 6 bases from J, with 11 bases between.

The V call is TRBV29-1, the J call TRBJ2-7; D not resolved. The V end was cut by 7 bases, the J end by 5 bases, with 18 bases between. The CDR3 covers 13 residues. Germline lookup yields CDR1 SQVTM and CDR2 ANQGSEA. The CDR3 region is CSASSTLSNEQYF. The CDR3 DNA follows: TGCAGCGCCTCGTCTACGCTCTCTAACGAGCAGTACTTC.

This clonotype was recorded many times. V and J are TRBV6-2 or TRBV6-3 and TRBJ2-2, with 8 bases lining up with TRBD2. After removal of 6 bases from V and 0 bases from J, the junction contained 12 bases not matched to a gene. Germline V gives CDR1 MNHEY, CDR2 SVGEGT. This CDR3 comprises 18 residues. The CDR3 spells CASSPNTSGFPNTGELFF. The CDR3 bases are TGTGCCAGCAGCCCAAATACTAGCGGATTCCCGAACACCGGGGAGCTGTTTTTT.

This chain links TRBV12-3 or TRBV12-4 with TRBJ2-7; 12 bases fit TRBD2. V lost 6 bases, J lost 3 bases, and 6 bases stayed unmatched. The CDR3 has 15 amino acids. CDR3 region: CASSQRLAGDYEQYF. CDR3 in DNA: TGTGCCAGCAGCCAACGACTAGCGGGAGACTACGAGCAGTACTTC.

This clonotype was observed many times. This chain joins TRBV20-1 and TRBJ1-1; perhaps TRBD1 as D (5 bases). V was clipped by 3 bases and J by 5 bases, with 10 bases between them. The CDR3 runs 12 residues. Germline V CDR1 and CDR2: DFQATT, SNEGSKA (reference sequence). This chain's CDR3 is CSARGPGTEAFF. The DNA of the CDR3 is TGCAGTGCTAGGGGGCCCGGAACTGAAGCTTTCTTT.

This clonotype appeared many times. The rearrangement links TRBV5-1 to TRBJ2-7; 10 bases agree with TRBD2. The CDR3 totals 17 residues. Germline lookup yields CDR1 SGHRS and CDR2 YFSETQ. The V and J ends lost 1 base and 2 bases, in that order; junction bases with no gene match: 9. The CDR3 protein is CASSLTTSGLTAYEQYF. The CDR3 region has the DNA TGCGCCAGCAGCTTGACGACTAGCGGGCTTACTGCCTACGAGCAGTACTTC.

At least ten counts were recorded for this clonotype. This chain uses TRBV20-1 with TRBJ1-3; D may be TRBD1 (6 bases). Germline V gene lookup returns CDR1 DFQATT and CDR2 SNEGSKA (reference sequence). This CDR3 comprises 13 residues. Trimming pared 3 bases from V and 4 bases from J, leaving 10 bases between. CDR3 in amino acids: CSASTGRGNTIYF. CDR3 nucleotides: TGCAGTGCTAGTACAGGGCGGGGAAACACCATATATTTT.

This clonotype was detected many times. CDR3 in amino acids: CASSYTGRLGYTF. CDR3 nucleotides: TGTGCCAGCAGCTACACAGGGCGGCTCGGCTACACCTTC. The rearrangement links TRBV6-5 to TRBJ1-2; a weak D match, TRBD1 (6 bases). V lost 6 bases and J lost 8, with 16 bases in between. CDR3 length equals 13 residues. The germline V gene has CDR1 MNHEY and CDR2 SVGAGI.

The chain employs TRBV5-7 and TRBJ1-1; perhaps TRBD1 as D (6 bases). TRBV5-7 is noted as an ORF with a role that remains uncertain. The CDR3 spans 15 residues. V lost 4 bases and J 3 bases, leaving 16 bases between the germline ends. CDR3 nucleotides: TGTGCCAGCAGCGCGTCACCGGGACACTACACTGAAGCTTTCTTT. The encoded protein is CASSASPGHYTEAFF.

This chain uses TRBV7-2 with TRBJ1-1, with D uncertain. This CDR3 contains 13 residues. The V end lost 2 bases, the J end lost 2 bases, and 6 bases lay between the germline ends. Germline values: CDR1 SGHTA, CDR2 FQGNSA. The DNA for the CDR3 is TGTGCCAGCAGCTTATGGTCCAACACTGAAGCTTTCTTT. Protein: CASSLWSNTEAFF.

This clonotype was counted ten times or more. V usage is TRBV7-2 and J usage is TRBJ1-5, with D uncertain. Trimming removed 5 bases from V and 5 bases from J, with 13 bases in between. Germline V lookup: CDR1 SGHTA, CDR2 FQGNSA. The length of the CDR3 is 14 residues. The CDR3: CASSPLTVDQPQHF. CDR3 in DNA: TGTGCCAGCAGCCCATTGACGGTAGATCAGCCCCAGCATTTT.

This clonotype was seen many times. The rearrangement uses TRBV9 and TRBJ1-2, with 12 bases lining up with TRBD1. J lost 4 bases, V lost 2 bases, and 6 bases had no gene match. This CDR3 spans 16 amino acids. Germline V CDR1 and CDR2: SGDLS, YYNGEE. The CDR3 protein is CASSVGTGGAGYGYTF. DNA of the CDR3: TGTGCCAGCAGCGTGGGGACAGGGGGCGCAGGCTATGGCTACACCTTC.

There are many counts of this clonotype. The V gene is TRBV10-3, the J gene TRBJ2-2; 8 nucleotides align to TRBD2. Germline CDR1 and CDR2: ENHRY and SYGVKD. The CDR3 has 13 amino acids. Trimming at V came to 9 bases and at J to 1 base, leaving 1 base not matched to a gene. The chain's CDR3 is CAIAGVNTGELFF. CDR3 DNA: TGTGCCATAGCGGGAGTGAACACCGGGGAGCTGTTTTTT.

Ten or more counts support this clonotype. In DNA, the CDR3 is TGTGCCACCATGAACGGTCGGGAGCTGTTTTTT. This encodes CATMNGRELFF. The chain has TRBV24-1 and TRBJ2-2; D is undetermined. Trimming took 8 bases from V and 9 from J, leaving 9 bases between them. Germline lookup yields CDR1 KGHDR and CDR2 SFDVKD. This CDR3 has 11 amino acids.

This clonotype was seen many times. The CDR3 sequence is CASSYSGAEGGYTF. The CDR3 region has the DNA TGTGCCAGCAGTTACTCGGGGGCAGAAGGAGGCTACACCTTC. The J gene is TRBJ1-2, the V gene TRBV6-2 or TRBV6-3; maybe TRBD1 (6 bases). The germline gives CDR1 MNHEY, CDR2 SVGEGT. The CDR3 spans 14 residues. V was trimmed by 0 bases and J by 8 bases, leaving 13 bases between them.

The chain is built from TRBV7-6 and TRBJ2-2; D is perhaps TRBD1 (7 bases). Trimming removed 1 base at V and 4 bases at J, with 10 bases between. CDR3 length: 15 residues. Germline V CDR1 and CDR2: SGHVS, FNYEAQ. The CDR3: CASSLGQGGTGELFF. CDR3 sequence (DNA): TGTGCCAGCAGCTTAGGACAGGGAGGCACCGGGGAGCTGTTTTTT.